Below are 19 T cell receptor beta chains sequenced from a single sample in a study of technical replicates of blood from a few donors. Sequencing was performed with immunoSEQ multiplex PCR; in TCRdb, only in-frame clones are kept and a portion is missing. The sample holds about 54,000 clones, approximately 94% seen once. The sequencing input was T cells isolated from PBMCs. The receptors here all came from a human donor in good health.

CDR3 amino acids: CAISGPGLGAGELFF. The CDR3 DNA is TGTGCCATCAGTGGCCCAGGACTAGGTGCCGGGGAGCTGTTTTTT. V usage is TRBV10-3 and J usage is TRBJ2-2; 7 bases align to TRBD2. The trim removed 4 bases at V and 6 bases at J, leaving 8 bases unmatched. From germline, CDR1 is ENHRY and CDR2 SYGVKD. CDR3 length: 15 amino acids.

This sequence joins TRBV14 and TRBJ2-7; D is possibly TRBD2 (5 bases). Germline V CDR1 and CDR2: SGHDN, FVKESK. The CDR3 runs to 14 residues. Between the trimmed V and J ends, which lost 3 bases and 6 bases, there was a span of 15 bases. The chain's CDR3 is CASSQATSSLEQYF. CDR3 coding DNA: TGTGCCAGCAGCCAGGCAACTAGTTCACTCGAGCAGTACTTC.

The chain combines TRBV7-9 with TRBJ1-6; D perhaps matches TRBD1 (6 bases). V lost 3 bases and J 9 bases, leaving 12 bases between the germline ends. The CDR3 contains 14 residues. CDR1 is SEHNR, CDR2 FQNEAQ, per germline (reference sequence). CDR3 in amino acids: CASSFSGEGSPLHF. The CDR3 nucleotides are TGTGCCAGCAGCTTCTCAGGGGAAGGTTCACCCCTCCACTTT. Full variable domain (outside the CDR3, taken from reference TRBV7-9 and TRBJ1-6): DTGVSQNPRHKITKRGQNVTFRCDPISEHNRLYWYRQTLGQGPEFLTYFQNEAQLEKSRLLSDRFSAERPKGSFSTLEIQRTEQGDSAMYLCASSFSGEGSPLHFGNGTRLTVT.

This chain joins TRBV5-1 and TRBJ1-2, with a weak D call TRBD1 (6 bases). The ends were cut back, 0 bases at V and 3 bases at J, with 9 bases in the middle. The CDR3 runs to 14 residues. The germline CDR1 and CDR2 sequences are SGHRS and YFSETQ. The CDR3 sequence is CASSLASGDYGYTF. Here the CDR3 DNA reads TGCGCCAGCAGCTTGGCGTCAGGGGACTATGGCTACACCTTC.

This sequence joins TRBV29-1 and TRBJ2-7; a weak D match, TRBD1 (5 bases). Germline V gives CDR1 SQVTM, CDR2 ANQGSEA. Between the trimmed V and J ends, which lost 3 bases and 4 bases, there was a span of 7 bases. The length of the CDR3 is 11 residues. As DNA, the CDR3 is TGCAGCGTTGATCAGGGTTACGAGCAGTACTTC. It codes for CSVDQGYEQYF.

The chain carries TRBV6-6 and TRBJ2-2; 8 bases agree with TRBD1. This CDR3 region has 14 residues. V gave up 7 bases and J gave up 5 bases; unmatched junction bases: 6. CDR1 is MNHNY, CDR2 SVGAGI, per germline (reference sequence). CDR3 protein: CASNRDRSTGELFF. CDR3 DNA sequence: TGTGCCAGCAACCGGGACAGGAGTACCGGGGAGCTGTTTTTT.

This clone was counted once. The chain joins TRBV6-6 to TRBJ1-4; D remains unclear. Germline V gives CDR1 MNHNY, CDR2 SVGAGI (reference sequence). The V gene lost 5 bases and the J gene lost 8 bases, with 12 bases spanning the gap. The CDR3 sequence is 13 residues long. CDR3 DNA: TGTGCCAGCAGTGCGGGGTGGGGAGAAAAACTGTTTTTT. Translation gives CASSAGWGEKLFF.

The chain couples TRBV18 to TRBJ1-3; no clear D. This CDR3 region has 14 residues. CDR1 and CDR2 from the germline V gene are KGHSH and LQKENI. V was pared by 2 bases and J by 5 bases, with 10 bases between. CDR3 protein: CASSPGFGRNTIYF. CDR3 in DNA: TGTGCCAGCTCACCAGGCTTTGGGCGAAACACCATATATTTT.

This clone was seen once. The chain couples TRBV18 to TRBJ1-5; TRBD1 aligns across 7 bases. V shed 0 bases and J 5 bases; nucleotides not matched to a gene: 10. The CDR3 contains 17 residues. CDR1 is KGHSH and CDR2 is LQKENI in the germline V gene. The CDR3 reads CASSPPNRARGDQPQHF. DNA of the CDR3: TGTGCCAGCTCACCACCTAATCGGGCCAGGGGGGATCAGCCCCAGCATTTT. The complete variable domain, with remaining parts taken from reference TRBV18 and TRBJ1-5, reads NAGVMQNPRHLVRRRGQEARLRCSPMKGHSHVYWYRQLPEEGLKFMVYLQKENIIDESGMPKERFSAEFPKEGPSILRIQQVVRGDSAAYFCASSPPNRARGDQPQHFGDGTRLSIL.

The chain is built from TRBV10-3 and TRBJ2-3; 8 nucleotides match TRBD2. Trimming cost V 3 bases and J 4 bases; bases outside gene matches: 0. The CDR3 sequence is 13 residues long. The germline gives CDR1 ENHRY, CDR2 SYGVKD. The CDR3 coding sequence is TGTGCCATCAGTGATAGCGGGGCAGATACGCAGTATTTT. Translation gives CAISDSGADTQYF.

The chain uses TRBV28 and TRBJ2-7; 9 bases match TRBD1. The trim removed 6 bases at V and 3 bases at J, leaving 9 bases unmatched. Looked up from germline, CDR1 is MDHEN and CDR2 is SYDVKM. The CDR3 runs 15 residues. CDR3 residues: CASRAGQGLLYEQYF. The CDR3 nucleotides are TGTGCCAGCAGGGCGGGACAGGGACTTCTCTACGAGCAGTACTTC.

This clone was seen only once. This chain connects TRBV5-4 to TRBJ1-2; 8 positions match TRBD1. This CDR3 spans 14 amino acids. With V trimmed by 6 bases and J by 0 bases, 4 bases remained unmatched. Germline CDR1 is SGHNT and CDR2 is YYREEE (reference sequence). This CDR3 is CASKKTGANYGYTF. The CDR3 coding sequence is TGTGCCAGCAAAAAGACAGGGGCTAACTATGGCTACACCTTC.

The chain recombines TRBV29-1 with TRBJ2-7; tentatively, D is TRBD2 (6 bases). This CDR3 comprises 16 residues. Trimming shortened V by 4 bases and J by 3 bases, and 22 bases separated the two germline ends. The V gene's germline CDR1 is SQVTM and CDR2 ANQGSEA. The chain's CDR3 is CSVGGVYGRVDYEQYF. CDR3 coding DNA: TGCAGCGTTGGGGGGGTTTACGGCAGGGTTGACTACGAGCAGTACTTC.

This sequence joins TRBV7-9 and TRBJ1-1; D is uncertain. With 2 bases removed from V and 6 bases from J, the gap between germline ends came to 10 bases. In germline, CDR1 is SEHNR, CDR2 FQNEAQ (reference sequence). There are 13 residues in the CDR3. CDR3 sequence: CASSLYLNSEAFF. In DNA, the CDR3 is TGTGCCAGCAGCTTATACCTTAACTCTGAAGCTTTCTTT.

The rearrangement links TRBV6-5 to TRBJ1-2, with D unresolved. CDR3 length: 13 residues. Germline CDR1 and CDR2: MNHEY and SVGAGI. Deletions cut 2 bases from V and 4 bases from J, with 8 bases between. CDR3 coding DNA: TGTGCCAGCAGTTACGAGGAACGCTATGGCTACACCTTC. This codes for CASSYEERYGYTF.

J is TRBJ1-1 and V is TRBV6-5, with D unclear. The CDR3 totals 11 residues. Trimming left V 7 bases short and J 1 base short, with 4 bases between. The germline CDR1 and CDR2 sequences are MNHEY and SVGAGI. CDR3 protein: CASTRNTEAFF. CDR3 sequence (DNA): TGTGCCAGCACCCGGAACACTGAAGCTTTCTTT.

This clone was counted a few times. V usage is TRBV9 and J usage is TRBJ1-1; no reliable D call. CDR1 is SGDLS, CDR2 YYNGEE, per germline. Trimming took 2 bases from V and 6 from J, leaving 11 bases between them. This CDR3 is built from 13 residues. CDR3 amino acids: CASSVSGVAEAFF. The CDR3 DNA follows: TGTGCCAGCAGCGTCTCTGGAGTGGCTGAAGCTTTCTTT.

The chain uses TRBV11-2 and TRBJ2-7, with TRBD1 as a possible D gene (5 bases). The CDR3 consists of 14 residues. The germline V gene has CDR1 SGHAT and CDR2 FQNNGV. V lost 4 bases, J lost 7 bases, and 17 bases lay in between. The CDR3, as DNA: TGTGCCAGCAGCTCACTGGGGCGGTATGAGGAGCAGTACTTC. Translation gives CASSSLGRYEEQYF.

The rearrangement uses TRBV7-9 and TRBJ2-7, with 13 bases matching TRBD2. Germline V lookup: CDR1 SEHNR, CDR2 FQNEAQ (reference sequence). V was pared by 5 bases and J by 5 bases, with 3 bases of the junction left unmatched. CDR3 length: 14 amino acids. The CDR3 reads CASSRGLAGDEQYF. The CDR3 region has the DNA TGTGCCAGCAGCCGCGGACTAGCGGGAGACGAGCAGTACTTC. The full variable domain, rest sourced from reference TRBV7-9 and TRBJ2-7, is DTGVSQNPRHKITKRGQNVTFRCDPISEHNRLYWYRQTLGQGPEFLTYFQNEAQLEKSRLLSDRFSAERPKGSFSTLEIQRTEQGDSAMYLCASSRGLAGDEQYFGPGTRLTVT.